This T cell receptor beta chain was obtained from a study of neurological immune-mediated disorders. This clonotype occurred many times. TCRdb re-called the 5' RACE reads with MiXCR, one entry per CDR3 protein. This sample has about 39,000 distinct CDR3 sequences; around 7.2% occur once, and the top ten carry around 5%. Germline CDR1 is SGHTA and CDR2 is FQGNSA. There are 16 residues in the CDR3. V lost 1 base, J lost 0 bases, and 13 bases lay in between. The gene calls are TRBV7-2 and TRBJ2-7; D is unclear. The sample taken for sequencing was CD4+ T cells from blood. The clonotype originates from a man aged 50 to 60 in good health. CDR3 sequence reads: CASSLESPRYSYEQYF. The CDR3 nucleotides are TGTGCCAGCAGCTTAGAGTCTCCCAGGTACTCCTACGAGCAGTACTTC.